This is a list of T cell receptor beta chains from one sample in a study of blood T cells in healthy people across ages. MiXCR, applied by TCRdb to the 5' RACE reads, yields one record per CDR3 protein. The sample consists of around 650,000 distinct CDR3 sequences, about 43% of them appearing once. Sequencing used blood. The receptors here all came from a man aged 80 or over in good health. Each CDR3 is given with its conserved first and last residue. D genes are given only for firm matches. Clone size, where shown, is once, few, many, or a class for clones that have expanded.

V	D	J	size	CDR3	DNA
TRBV6-2/TRBV6-3	.	TRBJ1-1	few	CASRDRIGEVTEAFF	TGTGCCAGCAGAGACAGGATCGGGGAGGTCACTGAAGCTTTCTTT
TRBV9	.	TRBJ2-3	.	CVSSADFVDTQYF	TGTGTCAGCAGCGCCGACTTTGTAGATACGCAGTATTTT
TRBV6-2/TRBV6-3	.	TRBJ2-7	.	CASSYSPVESYNEQYF	TGTGCCAGCAGTTACTCGCCTGTCGAGTCCTACAATGAGCAGTACTTC
TRBV28	.	TRBJ2-7	few	CASSLLKGSRYF	TGTGCCAGCAGTTTATTAAAAGGGTCCAGGTACTTC
TRBV6-1	.	TRBJ2-5	many	CASTRGTQTQYF	TGTGCCAGCACCCGCGGGACGCAGACCCAGTACTTC
TRBV20-1	TRBD2	TRBJ2-5	.	CSARETSKYF	TGCAGTGCTAGAGAGACTAGCAAGTACTTC
TRBV6-5	.	TRBJ2-5	many	CASSLVRGETQYF	TGTGCCAGCAGTTTGGTGAGGGGAGAGACCCAGTACTTC
TRBV3-1	.	TRBJ1-1	few	CASSQGTANTEAFF	TGTGCCAGCAGCCAAGGGACAGCCAACACTGAAGCTTTCTTT
TRBV7-2	.	TRBJ2-1	.	CASSHDTYYNEQFF	TGTGCCAGCAGCCACGACACGTATTACAATGAGCAGTTCTTC
TRBV20-1	.	TRBJ2-1	few	CSALEAGQTSYNEQFF	TGCAGTGCACTTGAAGCTGGACAGACCTCCTACAATGAGCAGTTCTTC
TRBV29-1	.	TRBJ2-7	.	CSVADGGGGYEQYF	TGCAGCGTTGCGGACGGGGGTGGAGGATACGAGCAGTACTTC
TRBV6-2/TRBV6-3	.	TRBJ2-5	.	CAGSRSGTKKETQYF	TGTGCCGGCAGTAGATCCGGTACGAAGAAAGAGACCCAGTACTTC
TRBV5-5	TRBD2	TRBJ2-5	.	CASSLVGGGALQETQYF	TGTGCCAGCAGCTTGGTCGGGGGGGGTGCCCTCCAAGAGACCCAGTACTTC
TRBV6-2/TRBV6-3	.	TRBJ2-1	many	CASSPLSLQFF	TGTGCCAGCAGCCCTCTCAGTTTGCAGTTCTTC
TRBV28	TRBD1	TRBJ2-7	.	CASRQGTHYSYNEQYF	TGTGCCAGTAGACAGGGGACCCATTACTCCTACAATGAGCAGTACTTC
TRBV30	TRBD1	TRBJ2-5	.	CAGDRGGNEQYF	TGTGCCGGCGACAGGGGTGGCAATGAGCAGTACTTC
TRBV7-9	TRBD1	TRBJ2-3	few	CASSLAKGTAPSTDTQYF	TGTGCCAGCAGCTTAGCAAAGGGGACAGCTCCGAGCACAGATACGCAGTATTTT
TRBV4-2	TRBD1	TRBJ2-7	.	CASSQDAPRGPLYYEQYF	TGTGCCAGCAGCCAAGACGCCCCCAGGGGGCCCCTCTACTACGAGCAGTACTTC
TRBV7-9	.	TRBJ1-2	few	CASSVTGVQHGYTF	TGTGCCAGCAGCGTAACTGGAGTTCAGCATGGCTACACCTTC
TRBV6-6	TRBD1	TRBJ1-1	few	CASSYGQGSNTEAFF	TGTGCCAGCAGTTACGGACAGGGATCGAACACTGAAGCTTTCTTT
TRBV11-1	.	TRBJ1-1	.	CASWAGGNTEAFF	TGTGCCAGCTGGGCCGGGGGGAACACTGAAGCTTTCTTT
TRBV27	.	TRBJ2-7	.	CASRDSGTYEQYF	TGTGCCAGCAGGGATAGCGGAACCTACGAGCAGTACTTC
TRBV11-2	.	TRBJ2-2	many	CASSPGHSNTGELFF	TGTGCCAGCAGCCCAGGACATTCGAACACCGGGGAGCTGTTTTTT
TRBV6-2/TRBV6-3	.	TRBJ2-5	few	CASSPTGPWTQYF	TGTGCCAGCAGCCCGACCGGCCCTTGGACCCAGTACTTC
TRBV6-6	TRBD1	TRBJ1-5	.	CASIPGGNQPQHF	TGTGCCAGCATCCCAGGGGGGAATCAGCCCCAGCATTTT
TRBV11-1	.	TRBJ2-5	.	CASNLGGSYNEQYF	TGTGCCAGCAACCTAGGGGGGTCCTACAATGAGCAGTACTTC
TRBV6-2/TRBV6-3	TRBD2	TRBJ2-7	.	CASSSGTSAGNEQYF	TGTGCCAGCAGTTCCGGGACTAGCGCGGGGAATGAGCAGTACTTC
TRBV29-1	.	TRBJ1-1	.	CSVVYTEAFF	TGCAGCGTTGTGTACACTGAAGCTTTCTTT